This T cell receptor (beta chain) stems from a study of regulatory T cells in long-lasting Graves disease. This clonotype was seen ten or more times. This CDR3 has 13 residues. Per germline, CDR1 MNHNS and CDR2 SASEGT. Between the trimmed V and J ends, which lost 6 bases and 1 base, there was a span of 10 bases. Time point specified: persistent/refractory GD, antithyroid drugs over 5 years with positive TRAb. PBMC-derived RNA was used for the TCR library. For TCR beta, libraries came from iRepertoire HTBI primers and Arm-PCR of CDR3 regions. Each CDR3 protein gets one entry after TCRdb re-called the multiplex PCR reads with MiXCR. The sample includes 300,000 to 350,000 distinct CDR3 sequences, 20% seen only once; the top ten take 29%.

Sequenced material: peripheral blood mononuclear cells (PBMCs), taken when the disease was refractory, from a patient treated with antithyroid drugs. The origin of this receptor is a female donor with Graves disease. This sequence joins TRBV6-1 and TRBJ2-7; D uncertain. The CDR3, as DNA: TGTGCCAGCAGGGACGTGCGGTCCTACGAGCAGTACTTC. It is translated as CASRDVRSYEQYF.